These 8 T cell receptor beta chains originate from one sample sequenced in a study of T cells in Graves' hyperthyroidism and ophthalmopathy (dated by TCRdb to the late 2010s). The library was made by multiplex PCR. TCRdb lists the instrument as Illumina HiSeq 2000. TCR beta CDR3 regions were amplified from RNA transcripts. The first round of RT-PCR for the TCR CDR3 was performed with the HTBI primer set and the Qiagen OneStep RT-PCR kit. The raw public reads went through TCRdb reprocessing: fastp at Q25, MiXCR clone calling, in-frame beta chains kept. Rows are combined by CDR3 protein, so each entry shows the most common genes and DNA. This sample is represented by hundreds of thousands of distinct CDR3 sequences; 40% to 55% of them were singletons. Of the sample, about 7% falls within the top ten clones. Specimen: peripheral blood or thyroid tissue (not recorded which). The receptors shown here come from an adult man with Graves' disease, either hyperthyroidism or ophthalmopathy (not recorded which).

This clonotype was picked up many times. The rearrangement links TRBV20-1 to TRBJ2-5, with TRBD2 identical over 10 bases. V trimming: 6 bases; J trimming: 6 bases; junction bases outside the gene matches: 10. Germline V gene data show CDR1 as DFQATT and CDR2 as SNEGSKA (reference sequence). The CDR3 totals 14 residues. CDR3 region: CSAARTSGLQTQYF. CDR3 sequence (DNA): TGCAGTGCGGCCCGGACTAGCGGTCTCCAGACCCAGTACTTC.

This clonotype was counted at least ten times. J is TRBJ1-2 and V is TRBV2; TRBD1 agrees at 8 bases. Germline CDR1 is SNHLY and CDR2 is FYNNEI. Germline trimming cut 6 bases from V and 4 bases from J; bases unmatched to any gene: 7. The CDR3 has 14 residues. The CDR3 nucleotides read TGTGCCAGCAGAGGACAGGGTTTGCCCTATGGCTACACCTTC. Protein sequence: CASRGQGLPYGYTF.

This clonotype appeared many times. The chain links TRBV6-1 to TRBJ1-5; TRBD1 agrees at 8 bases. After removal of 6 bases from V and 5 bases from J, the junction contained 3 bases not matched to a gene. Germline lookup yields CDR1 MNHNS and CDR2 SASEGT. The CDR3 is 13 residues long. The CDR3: CASSQDRDQPQHF. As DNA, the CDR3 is TGTGCCAGCAGCCAGGACAGGGATCAGCCCCAGCATTTT.

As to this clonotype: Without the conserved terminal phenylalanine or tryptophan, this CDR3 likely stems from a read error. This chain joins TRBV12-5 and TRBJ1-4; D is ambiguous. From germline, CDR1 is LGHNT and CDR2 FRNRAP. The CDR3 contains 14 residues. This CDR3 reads CASLAGASGEKLFS. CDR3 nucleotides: TGTGCCAGCCTCGCCGGTGCCTCGGGTGAAAAACTGTTTTCT.

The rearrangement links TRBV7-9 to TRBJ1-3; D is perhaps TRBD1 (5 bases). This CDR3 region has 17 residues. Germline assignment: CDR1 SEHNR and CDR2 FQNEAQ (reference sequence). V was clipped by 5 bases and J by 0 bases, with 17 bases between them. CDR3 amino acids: CASSHLEGWSSGNTIYF. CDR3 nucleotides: TGTGCCAGCAGCCACCTAGAGGGGTGGAGCTCTGGAAACACCATATATTTT.

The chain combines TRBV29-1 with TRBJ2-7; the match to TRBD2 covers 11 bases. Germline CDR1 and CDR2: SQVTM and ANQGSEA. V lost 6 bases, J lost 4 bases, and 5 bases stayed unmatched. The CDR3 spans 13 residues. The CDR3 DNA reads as TGCAGCGTCACTAGCGGGAGAACTTACGAGCAGTACTTC. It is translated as CSVTSGRTYEQYF.

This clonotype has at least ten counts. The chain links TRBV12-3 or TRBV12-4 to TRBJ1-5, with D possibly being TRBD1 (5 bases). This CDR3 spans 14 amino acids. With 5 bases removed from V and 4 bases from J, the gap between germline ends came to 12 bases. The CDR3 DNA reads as TGTGCCAGCAGTGAGGGGACCTCTAATCAGCCCCAGCATTTT. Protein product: CASSEGTSNQPQHF.

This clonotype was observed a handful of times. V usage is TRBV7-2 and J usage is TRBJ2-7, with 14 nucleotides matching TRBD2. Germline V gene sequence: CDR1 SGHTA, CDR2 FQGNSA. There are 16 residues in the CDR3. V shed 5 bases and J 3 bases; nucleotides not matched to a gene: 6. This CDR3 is CASSGGTSGRGYEQYF. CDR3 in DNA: TGTGCCAGCAGCGGTGGGACTAGCGGGAGAGGCTACGAGCAGTACTTC.